The 26 T cell receptor beta chains below all came from one sample that was sequenced in a study of cytomegalovirus exposure and HLA in healthy donors. Profiled with immunoSEQ multiplex PCR; TCRdb holds only in-frame clones, not every one. Among about 220,000 clones listed, approximately 86% were seen once. Sequenced sample: PBMCs. These receptors all come from a woman younger than 35 in good health and CMV-seronegative.

The V call is TRBV7-9, the J call TRBJ2-3; 14 bases fit TRBD2. Trimming took 4 bases from V and 3 from J; bases not matched to a gene: 6. CDR1 is SEHNR and CDR2 is FQNEAQ in the germline V gene (reference sequence). This CDR3 contains 17 residues. The CDR3 is CASSYGTSGRGTDTQYF. The CDR3 DNA is TGTGCCAGCAGCTACGGGACTAGCGGGAGAGGGACAGATACGCAGTATTTT.

The V call is TRBV6-6, the J call TRBJ2-1; the match to TRBD1 covers 8 bases. Germline values: CDR1 MNHNY, CDR2 SVGAGI (reference sequence). The CDR3 extends over 15 amino acids. J was trimmed by 8 bases and V by 2 bases; bases with no gene match: 8. CDR3 nucleotide sequence: TGTGCCAGCAGTTACCGGGGCGGGACAGGCGATGAGCAGTTCTTC. As protein: CASSYRGGTGDEQFF.

J is TRBJ2-1 and V is TRBV4-1; 9 bases map to TRBD2. Germline-derived CDR1 and CDR2 are MGHRA and YSYEKL. This CDR3 comprises 16 residues. The V and J ends lost 2 bases and 5 bases, in that order; junction bases with no gene match: 7. CDR3 DNA sequence: TGCGCCAGCAGCCAATTTGTGGCGGGAGGGAACAATGAGCAGTTCTTC. Translation gives CASSQFVAGGNNEQFF.

CDR3 sequence reads: CASSLEGVNLETQYF. CDR3 coding DNA: TGCGCCAGCAGCTTGGAGGGGGTGAATCTCGAGACCCAGTACTTC. The J gene is TRBJ2-5, the V gene TRBV5-1; tentatively, D is TRBD1 (6 bases). CDR3 size: 15 residues. The germline gives CDR1 SGHRS, CDR2 YFSETQ. V was clipped by 0 bases and J by 5 bases, with 14 bases between them.

This clone was seen a few times. The CDR3 DNA sequence: TGTGCCAGCAGCTCGGGACTAGCTTACAATGAGCAGTTCTTC. It is translated as CASSSGLAYNEQFF. The V gene is TRBV7-2, the J gene TRBJ2-1; 9 bases fit TRBD2. The CDR3 has 14 residues. Germline V gene data show CDR1 as SGHTA and CDR2 as FQGNSA. Germline trimming cut 4 bases from V and 4 bases from J; bases unmatched to any gene: 2.

The rearrangement joins TRBV2 to TRBJ2-7; 8 bases line up with TRBD2. Losses at the gene ends were 7 bases for V and 0 bases for J; bases not matched to a gene: 5. Germline V gene lookup returns CDR1 SNHLY and CDR2 FYNNEI. The CDR3 has 14 residues. The CDR3: CASKTSGSSYEQYF. In DNA, the CDR3 is TGTGCCAGCAAAACTAGCGGAAGCTCCTACGAGCAGTACTTC.

J is TRBJ2-5 and V is TRBV7-6; tentatively, D is TRBD2 (5 bases). The CDR3 length is 15 residues. The V gene lost 5 bases and the J gene lost 0 bases, with 13 bases spanning the gap. Germline CDR1 and CDR2: SGHVS and FNYEAQ. CDR3 sequence: CASSESGINQETQYF. CDR3 DNA sequence: TGTGCCAGCAGCGAATCGGGGATTAACCAAGAGACCCAGTACTTC.

J is TRBJ1-4 and V is TRBV4-2; 8 nucleotides match TRBD1. The CDR3 is 16 amino acids. From germline, CDR1 is LGHNA and CDR2 YNFKEQ. The ends lost 0 bases at V and 8 bases at J; junction bases unmatched: 8. The CDR3 bases are TGTGCCAGCAGCCAAGATCATGGGACAGGACGCGAAAAACTGTTTTTT. The encoded protein is CASSQDHGTGREKLFF.

The V call is TRBV6-1, the J call TRBJ2-7, with TRBD2 matching over 10 bases. With 1 base clipped from V and 0 bases from J, the junction kept 3 bases outside the gene matches. CDR1 MNHNS and CDR2 SASEGT come from the germline V gene. The CDR3 totals 16 residues. CDR3 sequence reads: CASSEDSGGSSYEQYF. The CDR3 DNA sequence: TGTGCCAGCAGTGAAGATAGCGGGGGGTCCTCCTACGAGCAGTACTTC.

This clone came up once. The chain recombines TRBV19 with TRBJ2-2; the D gene is possibly TRBD2 (5 bases). The CDR3 has 16 amino acids. V lost 1 base, J lost 2 bases, and 11 bases lay in between. CDR1 and CDR2 (germline): LNHDA, SQIVND (reference sequence). This CDR3 is CASSIVSGLNTGELFF. CDR3 sequence (DNA): TGTGCCAGTAGTATAGTCAGCGGACTCAACACCGGGGAGCTGTTTTTT.

The chain's CDR3 is CASRQGSYEQYF. The DNA of the CDR3 is TGTGCCAGCCGACAGGGGTCCTACGAGCAGTACTTC. The rearrangement uses TRBV28 and TRBJ2-7, with TRBD1 matching 8 bases. The CDR3 is 12 amino acids. J was trimmed by 1 base and V by 8 bases; bases with no gene match: 1. The germline CDR1 and CDR2 sequences are MDHEN and SYDVKM.

The V and J genes are TRBV5-1 and TRBJ2-1; perhaps TRBD2 as D (5 bases). CDR3 length: 12 residues. Germline-derived CDR1 and CDR2 are SGHRS and YFSETQ. V gave up 3 bases and J gave up 8 bases, with 9 bases separating them. The chain's CDR3 is CASSSSGDEQFF. The DNA of the CDR3 is TGCGCCAGCAGCTCAAGCGGAGATGAGCAGTTCTTC.

The V gene is TRBV30, the J gene TRBJ1-5; D is possibly TRBD1 (5 bases). Germline V gene data show CDR1 as GTSNPN and CDR2 as SVGIG (reference sequence). The CDR3 runs 14 residues. V was trimmed by 0 bases and J by 6 bases, leaving 12 bases between them. CDR3 nucleotides: TGTGCCTGGAGTGTAGGAGGGGAAAGTCAGCCCCAGCATTTT. The encoded protein is CAWSVGGESQPQHF.

The rearrangement links TRBV7-9 to TRBJ2-3; D is ambiguous. Germline-derived CDR1 and CDR2 are SEHNR and FQNEAQ (reference sequence). The CDR3 contains 13 residues. Trimming stripped 3 bases from V and 3 bases from J, with 7 bases between. The CDR3: CASSFPLTDTQYF. As DNA, the CDR3 is TGTGCCAGCAGCTTTCCCCTAACAGATACGCAGTATTTT.

The chain has TRBV27 and TRBJ1-4; 9 nucleotides agree with TRBD1. The V segment lost 3 bases and the J segment 8 bases; nucleotides outside the gene matches: 10. The CDR3 contains 16 residues. The germline V gene has CDR1 MNHEY and CDR2 SMNVEV (reference sequence). The chain's CDR3 is CASSFKIGQGKEKLFF. CDR3 nucleotide sequence: TGTGCCAGCAGTTTTAAAATAGGACAGGGGAAGGAAAAACTGTTTTTT.

This clone came up once. The chain links TRBV30 to TRBJ1-4; D gene unclear. V was shortened by 2 bases and J by 8 bases, with 15 bases between the two germline ends. This CDR3 is 14 amino acids long. Germline CDR1 and CDR2: GTSNPN and SVGIG (reference sequence). CDR3 protein: CAWSHGNPEEKLFF. The CDR3 DNA follows: TGTGCCTGGAGTCACGGAAATCCGGAGGAAAAACTGTTTTTT.

The chain uses TRBV28 and TRBJ2-5, with D tentatively TRBD2 (6 bases). Trimming cost V 5 bases and J 4 bases, with 17 bases left between them. From germline, CDR1 is MDHEN and CDR2 SYDVKM. CDR3 size: 15 residues. Here the CDR3 reads CASSQAGRPGETQYF. For the CDR3, the DNA is TGTGCCAGCAGTCAGGCCGGGAGACCTGGAGAGACCCAGTACTTC. The variable domain in full, completed from reference TRBV28 and TRBJ2-5, reads DVKVTQSSRYLVKRTGEKVFLECVQDMDHENMFWYRQDPGLGLRLIYFSYDVKMKEKGDIPEGYSVSREKKERFSLILESASTNQTSMYLCASSQAGRPGETQYFGPGTRLLVL.

This clone was detected only a few times. The chain couples TRBV18 to TRBJ1-5; 7 bases line up with TRBD1. From germline, CDR1 is KGHSH and CDR2 LQKENI. The CDR3 spans 14 residues. Trimming took 3 bases from V and 4 from J; bases not matched to a gene: 3. CDR3 coding DNA: TGTGCCAGCTCACCGGAGACAGGGAATCAGCCCCAGCATTTT. Its protein is CASSPETGNQPQHF.

J is TRBJ2-3 and V is TRBV28; 13 bases are shared with TRBD2. CDR3 length: 19 residues. With V trimmed by 2 bases and J by 6 bases, 14 bases remained unmatched. CDR1 is MDHEN, CDR2 SYDVKM, per germline. The CDR3 sequence: CASSLRNWRTSGRRDTQYF. Written as DNA, the CDR3 is TGTGCCAGCAGTTTACGGAACTGGAGGACTAGCGGGAGAAGGGATACGCAGTATTTT.

The V and J genes are TRBV25-1 and TRBJ1-2, with D maybe TRBD1 (6 bases). The CDR3 covers 12 residues. V shed 8 bases and J shed 4 bases, with 11 bases lying between them. Germline-derived CDR1 and CDR2 are MGHDK and SYGVNS. The DNA for the CDR3 is TGTGCCAGCTCCGACAGGCCCTATGGCTACACCTTC. Residues: CASSDRPYGYTF.

The chain carries TRBV11-2 and TRBJ2-1, with 7 nucleotides matching TRBD2. The J segment lost 6 bases and the V segment lost 5 bases, leaving 16 bases of the junction unmatched. The germline V gene has CDR1 SGHAT and CDR2 FQNNGV. CDR3 length equals 17 residues. CDR3 coding DNA: TGTGCCAGCAGCCTAGGGACTAAGGGCCCCTTAAGCAATGAGCAGTTCTTC. Its translation is CASSLGTKGPLSNEQFF.

The genes are TRBV2 and TRBJ1-5; no reliable D call. Germline-derived CDR1 and CDR2 are SNHLY and FYNNEI. The CDR3 is 13 amino acids. Trimming stripped 6 bases from V and 3 bases from J, with 9 bases between. The CDR3 sequence is CASRVQPNQPQHF. CDR3 nucleotide sequence: TGTGCCAGCAGGGTACAGCCCAATCAGCCCCAGCATTTT.

This rearrangement joins TRBV7-9 to TRBJ2-7; 8 nucleotides match TRBD1. This CDR3 has 16 residues. Trimming took 0 bases from V and 5 from J; bases not matched to a gene: 9. Germline assignment: CDR1 SEHNR and CDR2 FQNEAQ (reference sequence). CDR3 bases: TGTGCCAGCAGCTTAGCCGGACAGGGTATAGAGGACGAGCAGTACTTC. This codes for CASSLAGQGIEDEQYF.

The chain combines TRBV29-1 with TRBJ1-2, with D possibly matching TRBD1 (6 bases). Germline V gives CDR1 SQVTM, CDR2 ANQGSEA. The CDR3 runs 12 residues. V lost 2 bases and J 8 bases, leaving 12 bases between the germline ends. CDR3 sequence reads: CSVEQGLLGYTF. The CDR3 DNA sequence: TGCAGCGTTGAACAGGGGCTCCTAGGCTACACCTTC.

This clone showed up just once. The genes are TRBV6-1 and TRBJ2-1, with TRBD2 identical over 8 bases. Germline values: CDR1 MNHNS, CDR2 SASEGT. CDR3 length equals 15 residues. Trimming removed 0 bases from V and 6 bases from J; junction bases left unmatched: 4. CDR3 bases: TGTGCCAGCAGTGAAGCAGGAACTAGCGGCAATGAGCAGTTCTTC. Its translation: CASSEAGTSGNEQFF.

The rearrangement joins TRBV11-2 to TRBJ1-2, with 7 bases fitting TRBD1. The CDR3 is 16 amino acids. V lost 6 bases, J lost 7 bases, and 17 bases stayed unmatched. CDR1 is SGHAT and CDR2 is FQNNGV in the germline V gene. The DNA for the CDR3 is TGTGCCAGCAGTCAAAACCCGGGACAGACTAATGGTGGCTACACCTTC. The encoded protein is CASSQNPGQTNGGYTF.